The clone carrying this T cell receptor (beta chain) came up many times. What it binds is not known. This entry is derived from a study of T cells in Graves' hyperthyroidism and ophthalmopathy. Findings of the study overall: Ophthalmopathy could be told apart from stable hyperthyroidism with a 13 V-J model.

The V gene lost 5 bases and the J gene lost 2 bases, with 3 bases spanning the gap. The CDR3 is 10 amino acids. Germline-derived CDR1 and CDR2 are DFQATT and SNEGSKA (reference sequence). RNA transcripts yielded amplified TCR beta CDR3 regions. First-round RT-PCR of the TCR CDR3 relied on the HTBI primer set. TCRdb independently ran MiXCR on the multiplex PCR reads; one entry per CDR3 protein. This sample yields approximately 500,000 distinct CDR3 sequences, of which 35% to 55% are seen a single time; approximately 8.4% belongs to the top ten. A lack of ophthalmopathy progression within 18 months defined stable Graves' hyperthyroidism. These patients, aged 18 to 65, had recently diagnosed hyperthyroidism lasting under 2 months. Clinical symptoms, serum thyroxine and TRAb, thyroid ultrasound and orbital computed tomography together formed the diagnostic basis.

The specimen sequenced was peripheral blood or thyroid tissue (not recorded which). The chain is built from TRBV20-1 and TRBJ2-5; no clear D. This receptor was obtained from a woman aged 18 to 35 with Graves' hyperthyroidism. The CDR3 sequence is CSAQQETQYF. Written as DNA, the CDR3 is TGCAGTGCTCAGCAAGAGACCCAGTACTTC.